The following is a T cell receptor (beta chain) sequence with its context. This sample was included in a study of blood T cell repertoires in COVID-19. Study as a whole: T cells, B-cell-depleted T cells, or PBMCs supplied cDNA or gDNA.

The ends lost 4 bases at V and 5 bases at J; junction bases unmatched: 11. The CDR3 runs to 16 residues. Germline V gene data show CDR1 as SGHDT and CDR2 as YYEEEE. The protocol was immunoSEQ multiplex PCR, while the TCRdb copy is restricted to in-frame clones and leaves out a portion. The table lists 150,000 to 200,000 clones, about nine tenths of them singletons. This clonotype was obtained from a woman aged 45 to 65 with acute or convalescent COVID-19. Sequencing was done on a sample of peripheral blood. The rearrangement links TRBV5-6 to TRBJ2-5, with 10 bases fitting TRBD2. CDR3 nucleotides: TGTGCCAGCAGCGCGCTAAGCGGGGGGGCTCAGGAGACCCAGTACTTC. It translates to CASSALSGGAQETQYF.